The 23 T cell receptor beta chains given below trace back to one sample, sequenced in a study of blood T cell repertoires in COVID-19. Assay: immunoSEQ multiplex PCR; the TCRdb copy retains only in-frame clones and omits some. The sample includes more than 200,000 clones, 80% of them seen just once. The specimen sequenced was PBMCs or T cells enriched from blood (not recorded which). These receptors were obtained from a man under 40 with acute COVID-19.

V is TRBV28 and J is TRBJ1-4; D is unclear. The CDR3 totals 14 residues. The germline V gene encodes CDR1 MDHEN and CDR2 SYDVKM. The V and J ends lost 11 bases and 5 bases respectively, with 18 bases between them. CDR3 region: CAGSRGPLNEKLFF. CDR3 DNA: TGTGCCGGAAGCCGAGGGCCTTTGAATGAAAAACTGTTTTTT.

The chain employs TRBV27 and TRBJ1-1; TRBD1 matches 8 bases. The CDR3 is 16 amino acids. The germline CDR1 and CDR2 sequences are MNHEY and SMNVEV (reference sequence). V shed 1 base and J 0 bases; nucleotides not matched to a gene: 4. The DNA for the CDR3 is TGTGCCAGCAGTTTATATCCAGGGGGCTTGAACACTGAAGCTTTCTTT. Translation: CASSLYPGGLNTEAFF.

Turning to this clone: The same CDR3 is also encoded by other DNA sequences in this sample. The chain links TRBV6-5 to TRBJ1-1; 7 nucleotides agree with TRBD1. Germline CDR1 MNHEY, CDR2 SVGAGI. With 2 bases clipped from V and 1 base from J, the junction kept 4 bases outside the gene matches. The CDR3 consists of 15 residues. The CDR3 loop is CASSYDRVRNTEAFF. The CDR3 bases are TGTGCCAGCAGTTACGACAGGGTGCGGAACACTGAAGCTTTCTTT.

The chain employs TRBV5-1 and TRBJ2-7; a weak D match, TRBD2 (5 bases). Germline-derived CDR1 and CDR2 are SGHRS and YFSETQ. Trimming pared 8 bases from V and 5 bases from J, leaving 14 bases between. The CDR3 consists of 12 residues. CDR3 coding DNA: TGCGCCAGATTGGAGAGGGTAAACGAGCAGTACTTC. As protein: CARLERVNEQYF.

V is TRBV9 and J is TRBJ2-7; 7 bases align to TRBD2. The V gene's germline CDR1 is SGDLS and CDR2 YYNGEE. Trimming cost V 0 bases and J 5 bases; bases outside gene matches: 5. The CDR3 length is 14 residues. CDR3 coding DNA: TGTGCCAGCAGCGTAGACGGGGGGTTGGACGAGCAGTACTTC. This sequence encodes CASSVDGGLDEQYF.

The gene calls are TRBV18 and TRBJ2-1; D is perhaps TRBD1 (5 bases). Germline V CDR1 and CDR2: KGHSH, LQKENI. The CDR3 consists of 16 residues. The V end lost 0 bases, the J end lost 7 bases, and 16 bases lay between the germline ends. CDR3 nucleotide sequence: TGTGCCAGCTCACCACCGGGGCGCCCCAACGGGAATGAGCAGTTCTTC. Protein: CASSPPGRPNGNEQFF.

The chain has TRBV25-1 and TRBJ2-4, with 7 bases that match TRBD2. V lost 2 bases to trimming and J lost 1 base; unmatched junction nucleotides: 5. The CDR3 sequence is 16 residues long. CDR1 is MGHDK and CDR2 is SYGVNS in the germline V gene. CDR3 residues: CASSEGDSGAKNIQYF. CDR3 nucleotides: TGTGCCAGCAGTGAAGGGGATAGCGGGGCCAAAAACATTCAGTACTTC.

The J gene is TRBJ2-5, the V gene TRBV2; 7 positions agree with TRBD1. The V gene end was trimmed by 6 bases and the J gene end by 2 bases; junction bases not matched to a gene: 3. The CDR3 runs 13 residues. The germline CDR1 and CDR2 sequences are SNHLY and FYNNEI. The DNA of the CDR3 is TGTGCCAGCAGAGGGACAGTACAAGAGACCCAGTACTTC. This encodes CASRGTVQETQYF. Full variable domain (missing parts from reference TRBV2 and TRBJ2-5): EPEVTQTPSHQVTQMGQEVILRCVPISNHLYFYWYRQILGQKVEFLVSFYNNEISEKSEIFDDQFSVERPDGSNFTLKIRSTKLEDSAMYFCASRGTVQETQYFGPGTRLLVL.

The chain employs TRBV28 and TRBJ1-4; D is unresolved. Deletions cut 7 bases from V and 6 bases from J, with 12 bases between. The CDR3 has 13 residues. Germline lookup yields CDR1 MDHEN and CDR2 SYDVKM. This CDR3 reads CASNLDRDEKLFF. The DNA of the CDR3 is TGTGCCAGCAACCTAGACCGCGATGAAAAACTGTTTTTT.

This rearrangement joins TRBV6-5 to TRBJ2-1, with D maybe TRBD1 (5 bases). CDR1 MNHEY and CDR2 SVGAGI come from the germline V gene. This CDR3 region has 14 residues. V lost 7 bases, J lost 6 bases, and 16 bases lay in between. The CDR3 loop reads CASTRVILGNEQFF. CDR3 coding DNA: TGTGCCAGCACCAGGGTAATCTTAGGCAATGAGCAGTTCTTC.

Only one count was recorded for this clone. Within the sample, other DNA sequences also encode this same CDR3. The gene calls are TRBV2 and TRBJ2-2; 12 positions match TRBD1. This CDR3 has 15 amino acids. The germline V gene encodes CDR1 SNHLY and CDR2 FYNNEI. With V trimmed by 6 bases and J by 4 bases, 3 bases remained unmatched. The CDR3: CASRGTGGGTGELFF. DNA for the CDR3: TGTGCCAGCAGAGGGACAGGGGGCGGCACCGGGGAGCTGTTTTTT.

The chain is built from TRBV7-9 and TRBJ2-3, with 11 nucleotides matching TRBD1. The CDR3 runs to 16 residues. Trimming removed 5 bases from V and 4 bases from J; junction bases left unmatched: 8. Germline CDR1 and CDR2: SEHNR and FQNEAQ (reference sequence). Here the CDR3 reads CASSGSPGQGADTQYF. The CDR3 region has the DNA TGTGCCAGCAGCGGAAGTCCGGGACAGGGGGCAGATACGCAGTATTTT.

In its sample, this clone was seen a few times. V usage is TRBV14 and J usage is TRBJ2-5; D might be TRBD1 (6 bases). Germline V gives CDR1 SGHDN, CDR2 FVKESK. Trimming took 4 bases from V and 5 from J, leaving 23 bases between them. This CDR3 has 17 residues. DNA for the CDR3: TGTGCCAGCAGCCCATATCTGGGACATACTTTTCAGGAGACCCAGTACTTC. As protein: CASSPYLGHTFQETQYF.

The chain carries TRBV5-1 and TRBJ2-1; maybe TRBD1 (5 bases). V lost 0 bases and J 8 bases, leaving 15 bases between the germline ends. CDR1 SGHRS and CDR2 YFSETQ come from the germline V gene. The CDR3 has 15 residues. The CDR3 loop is CASSLAARAVDEQFF. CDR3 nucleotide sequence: TGCGCCAGCAGCTTGGCGGCCAGGGCGGTAGATGAGCAGTTCTTC.

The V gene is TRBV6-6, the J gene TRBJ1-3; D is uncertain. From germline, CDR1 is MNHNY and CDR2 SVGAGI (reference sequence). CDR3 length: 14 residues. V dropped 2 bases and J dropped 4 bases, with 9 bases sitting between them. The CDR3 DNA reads TGTGCCAGCAGTTACGCGAACCCCGGAAACACCATATATTTT. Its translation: CASSYANPGNTIYF.

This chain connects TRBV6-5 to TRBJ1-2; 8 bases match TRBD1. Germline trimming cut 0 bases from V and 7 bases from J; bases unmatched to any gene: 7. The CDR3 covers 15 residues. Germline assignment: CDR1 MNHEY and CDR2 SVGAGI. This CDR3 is CASSYSIQGAGGYTF. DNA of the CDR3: TGTGCCAGCAGTTACTCGATTCAGGGGGCCGGTGGCTACACCTTC.

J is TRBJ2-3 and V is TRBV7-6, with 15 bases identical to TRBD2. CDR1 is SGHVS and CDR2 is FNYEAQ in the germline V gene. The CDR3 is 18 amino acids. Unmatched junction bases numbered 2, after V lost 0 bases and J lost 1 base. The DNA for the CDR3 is TGTGCCAGCAGCTTAGCGGGGACTAGCGGGGGGCGCACAGATACGCAGTATTTT. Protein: CASSLAGTSGGRTDTQYF.

The CDR3 region is CASSRQGPPGELFF. In DNA, the CDR3 is TGTGCCAGTAGTCGACAGGGGCCCCCCGGGGAGCTGTTTTTT. This chain connects TRBV19 to TRBJ2-2; 8 bases agree with TRBD1. Germline CDR1 LNHDA, CDR2 SQIVND (reference sequence). J was trimmed by 6 bases and V by 5 bases; bases with no gene match: 5. This CDR3 spans 14 amino acids.

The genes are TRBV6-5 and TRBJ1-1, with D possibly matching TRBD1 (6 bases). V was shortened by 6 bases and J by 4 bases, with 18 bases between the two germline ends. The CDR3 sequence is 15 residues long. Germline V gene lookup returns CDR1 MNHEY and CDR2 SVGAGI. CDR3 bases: TGTGCCAGCAGAAGGCCAGGGGTTTGGGGCACTGAAGCTTTCTTT. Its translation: CASRRPGVWGTEAFF.

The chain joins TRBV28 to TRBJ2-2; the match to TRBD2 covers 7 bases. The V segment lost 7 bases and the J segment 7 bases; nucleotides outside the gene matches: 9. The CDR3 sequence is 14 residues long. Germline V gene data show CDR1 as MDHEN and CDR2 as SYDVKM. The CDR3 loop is CASKSSGAGGELFF. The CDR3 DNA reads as TGTGCCAGCAAATCCAGCGGGGCCGGCGGGGAGCTGTTTTTT. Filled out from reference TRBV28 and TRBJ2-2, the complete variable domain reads DVKVTQSSRYLVKRTGEKVFLECVQDMDHENMFWYRQDPGLGLRLIYFSYDVKMKEKGDIPEGYSVSREKKERFSLILESASTNQTSMYLCASKSSGAGGELFFGEGSRLTVL.

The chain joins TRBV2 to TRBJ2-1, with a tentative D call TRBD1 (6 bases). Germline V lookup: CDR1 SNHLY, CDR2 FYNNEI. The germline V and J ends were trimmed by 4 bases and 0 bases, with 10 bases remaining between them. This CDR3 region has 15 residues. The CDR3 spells CASSGGQGSYNEQFF. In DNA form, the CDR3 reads TGTGCCAGCAGTGGGGGGCAGGGCTCCTACAATGAGCAGTTCTTC.

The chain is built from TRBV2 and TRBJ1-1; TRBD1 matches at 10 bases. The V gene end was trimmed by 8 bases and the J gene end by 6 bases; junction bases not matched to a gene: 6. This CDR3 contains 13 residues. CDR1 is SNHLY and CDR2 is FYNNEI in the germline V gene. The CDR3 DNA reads TGTGCCAGCGGACGGGACAGGGGACCTGAAGCTTTCTTT. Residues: CASGRDRGPEAFF.

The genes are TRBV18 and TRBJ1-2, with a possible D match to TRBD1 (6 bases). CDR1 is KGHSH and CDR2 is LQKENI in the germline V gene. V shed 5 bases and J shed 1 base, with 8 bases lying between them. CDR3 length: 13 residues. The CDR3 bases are TGTGCCAGCTCAACGGACAGTAACTATGGCTACACCTTC. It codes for CASSTDSNYGYTF.